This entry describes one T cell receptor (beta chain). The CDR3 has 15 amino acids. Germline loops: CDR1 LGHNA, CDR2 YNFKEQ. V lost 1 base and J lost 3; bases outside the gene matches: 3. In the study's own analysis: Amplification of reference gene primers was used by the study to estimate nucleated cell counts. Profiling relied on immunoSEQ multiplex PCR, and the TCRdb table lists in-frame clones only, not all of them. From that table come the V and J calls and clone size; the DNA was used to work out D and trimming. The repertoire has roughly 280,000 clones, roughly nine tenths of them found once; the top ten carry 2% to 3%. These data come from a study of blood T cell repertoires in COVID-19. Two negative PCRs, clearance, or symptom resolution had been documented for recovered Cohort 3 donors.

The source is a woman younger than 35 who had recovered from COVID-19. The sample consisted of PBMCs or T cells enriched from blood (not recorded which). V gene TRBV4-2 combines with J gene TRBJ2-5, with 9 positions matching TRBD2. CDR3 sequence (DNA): TGTGCCAGCAGCCAAGTAGAGCGGGGGGAAGAGACCCAGTACTTC. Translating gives CASSQVERGEETQYF.